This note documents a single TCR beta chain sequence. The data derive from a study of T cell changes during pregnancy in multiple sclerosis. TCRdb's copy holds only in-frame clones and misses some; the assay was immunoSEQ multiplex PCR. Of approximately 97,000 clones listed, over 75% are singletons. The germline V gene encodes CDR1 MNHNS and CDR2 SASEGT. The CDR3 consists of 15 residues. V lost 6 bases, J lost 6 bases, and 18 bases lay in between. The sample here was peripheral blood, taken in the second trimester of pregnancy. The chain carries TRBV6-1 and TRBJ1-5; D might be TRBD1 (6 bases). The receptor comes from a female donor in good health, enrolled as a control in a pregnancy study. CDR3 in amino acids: CASRPSQGSVQPQHF. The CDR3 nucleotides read TGTGCCAGCAGGCCCTCGCAGGGGTCGGTTCAGCCCCAGCATTTT.